The 24 T cell receptor beta chains below come from one sample, sequenced in a study of T-cell reconstitution after alpha-beta-depleted transplantation in children. During its preparation, the TCRbeta library received unique molecular identifiers. From the PCR reads, TCRdb called clonotypes with MiXCR, one entry per CDR3 protein. The sample lists roughly 100,000 distinct CDR3 sequences, 4.5% to 7.5% occurring once. Sequenced material: PBMCs, mostly from graft donor cells, taken 60 days after TCRalphabeta/CD19-depleted stem cell transplant. The source is a female patient aged 2 to 10 who had a stem cell transplant for Fanconi anemia, so the T cells may come from the graft donor.

This clonotype turned up a few times. This rearrangement joins TRBV28 to TRBJ2-2, with D possibly called TRBD1 or TRBD2 (5 bases each). The V and J ends lost 2 bases and 5 bases respectively, with 12 bases between them. Germline CDR1 MDHEN, CDR2 SYDVKM. This CDR3 spans 15 amino acids. Written as DNA, the CDR3 is TGTGCCAGCAGTTTAGGGGGTGGCACGACCGGGGAGCTGTTTTTT. This codes for CASSLGGGTTGELFF.

V is TRBV28 and J is TRBJ2-2; 13 bases map to TRBD2. This CDR3 spans 21 amino acids. The V segment lost 6 bases and the J segment 1 base; nucleotides outside the gene matches: 17. Germline CDR1 and CDR2: MDHEN and SYDVKM. The CDR3 sequence: CASSPRGVWTSGRGNTGELFF. DNA for the CDR3: TGTGCCAGCAGCCCGCGGGGAGTGTGGACTAGCGGGAGAGGGAACACCGGGGAGCTGTTTTTT.

This clonotype was recorded many times. The J gene is TRBJ2-2, the V gene TRBV6-2 or TRBV6-3, with TRBD1 matching over 9 bases. CDR3 length: 16 amino acids. J was trimmed by 10 bases and V by 6 bases; bases with no gene match: 15. Germline CDR1 and CDR2: MNHEY and SVGEGT. DNA of the CDR3: TGTGCCAGCAGCCCCGGATGGGGGACAGGGCGAGAGGAGCTGTTTTTT. This gives the protein CASSPGWGTGREELFF.

This chain uses TRBV30 with TRBJ1-6; D ambiguous. Germline CDR1 reads GTSNPN; CDR2 reads SVGIG (reference sequence). V was trimmed by 1 base and J by 4 bases, leaving 8 bases between them. The CDR3 is made up of 14 amino acids. This CDR3 reads CAWSENSYNSPLHF. Written as DNA, the CDR3 is TGTGCCTGGAGTGAAAACAGTTATAATTCACCCCTCCACTTT.

This clonotype was recorded at least ten times. The rearrangement joins TRBV29-1 to TRBJ2-7; 11 bases align to TRBD2. Germline values: CDR1 SQVTM, CDR2 ANQGSEA. This CDR3 spans 15 amino acids. The ends lost 4 bases at V and 5 bases at J; junction bases unmatched: 10. CDR3 in amino acids: CSVVRVAGGRNEQYF. The DNA for the CDR3 is TGCAGCGTTGTCAGGGTAGCGGGAGGGCGGAACGAGCAGTACTTC.

This clonotype was detected many times. V is TRBV20-1 and J is TRBJ2-3, with 7 positions matching TRBD2. The CDR3 is 13 residues long. J was trimmed by 2 bases and V by 8 bases; bases with no gene match: 7. Germline V gives CDR1 DFQATT, CDR2 SNEGSKA (reference sequence). The CDR3 DNA reads TGCAGTCCAATACTAGCGATCACAGATACGCAGTATTTT. It specifies CSPILAITDTQYF.

With regard to this clonotype: This could be a read error, since a much larger clone is one nucleotide away. Since the CDR3 does not end with the conserved phenylalanine or tryptophan, this likely comes from a read error. The J gene is TRBJ2-1, the V gene TRBV7-3; D might be TRBD1 or TRBD2, each matching 5 bases. Trimming stripped 5 bases from V and 5 bases from J, with 13 bases between. CDR3 length equals 14 residues. Germline values: CDR1 SGHTA, CDR2 FQGTGA. The CDR3 DNA sequence: TGTGCCAGCAGCCGCTCACTAGGGGACAATGAGCAGTTCTAC. As protein: CASSRSLGDNEQFY.

CDR3 protein: CASSRPGLASETQYF. CDR3 DNA sequence: TGTGCCAGCTCACGTCCGGGACTAGCGTCAGAGACCCAGTACTTC. This chain joins TRBV18 and TRBJ2-5; 10 bases map to TRBD2. Germline CDR1 reads KGHSH; CDR2 reads LQKENI. After removal of 4 bases from V and 4 bases from J, the junction contained 6 bases not matched to a gene. This CDR3 is 15 amino acids long. Full variable domain (remainder filled in from reference TRBV18 and TRBJ2-5): NAGVMQNPRHLVRRRGQEARLRCSPMKGHSHVYWYRQLPEEGLKFMVYLQKENIIDESGMPKERFSAEFPKEGPSILRIQQVVRGDSAAYFCASSRPGLASETQYFGPGTRLLVL.

The V call is TRBV18, the J call TRBJ1-3, with 9 positions matching TRBD1. Unmatched junction bases numbered 8, after V lost 4 bases and J lost 4 bases. Germline values: CDR1 KGHSH, CDR2 LQKENI. The CDR3 is made up of 16 amino acids. The CDR3 region has the DNA TGTGCCAGCTCACGAGGGACAGGGAACGTCGGAAACACCATATATTTT. Translated, it gives CASSRGTGNVGNTIYF.

This clonotype came up many times. This chain connects TRBV5-1 to TRBJ2-3; 8 nucleotides line up with TRBD2. Germline values: CDR1 SGHRS, CDR2 YFSETQ. The ends lost 3 bases at V and 3 bases at J; junction bases unmatched: 9. The CDR3 length is 16 residues. The CDR3 DNA reads as TGCGCCAGCAGCTCGTTTCCGGGACTAGTAACAGATACGCAGTATTTT. This sequence encodes CASSSFPGLVTDTQYF.

In its sample, this clonotype was seen many times. The CDR3 DNA follows: TGTGCCAGCAGCTTAGGACTAGCGGGGGTCCATGAGCAGTTCTTC. As protein: CASSLGLAGVHEQFF. The chain has TRBV7-2 and TRBJ2-1; the match to TRBD2 covers 12 bases. Germline CDR1 and CDR2: SGHTA and FQGNSA. The ends lost 1 base at V and 8 bases at J; junction bases unmatched: 3. The CDR3 loop spans 15 amino acids.

There are many counts of this clonotype. The chain couples TRBV6-5 to TRBJ2-1; TRBD2 aligns across 8 bases. CDR1 is MNHEY and CDR2 is SVGAGI in the germline V gene. This CDR3 is 15 amino acids long. The V and J ends lost 6 bases and 4 bases, in that order; junction bases with no gene match: 8. CDR3 coding DNA: TGTGCCAGCAGCCTAAGCGGGGGCGATTACAATGAGCAGTTCTTC. Amino acids: CASSLSGGDYNEQFF.

V usage is TRBV7-2 and J usage is TRBJ2-6; D uncertain. The CDR3 sequence is 15 residues long. The germline gives CDR1 SGHTA, CDR2 FQGNSA. Trimming removed 1 base at V and 2 bases at J, with 6 bases between. The CDR3 coding sequence is TGTGCCAGCAGCTTAGAGGGCACTGGGGCCAACGTCCTGACTTTC. Its protein is CASSLEGTGANVLTF.

V and J are TRBV19 and TRBJ2-1; 14 bases fit TRBD2. This CDR3 region has 18 residues. Trimming cost V 6 bases and J 1 base; bases outside gene matches: 8. The V gene's germline CDR1 is LNHDA and CDR2 SQIVND (reference sequence). The CDR3 nucleotides are TGTGCCAGTAGCAAACCGGGACTAGCGGGGGAGTCCTACAATGAGCAGTTCTTC. It translates to CASSKPGLAGESYNEQFF.

This clonotype was counted at least ten times. This chain uses TRBV28 with TRBJ2-7; D gene unclear. The CDR3 has 12 residues. The ends were cut back, 3 bases at V and 3 bases at J, with 6 bases in the middle. CDR1 is MDHEN, CDR2 SYDVKM, per germline. CDR3 in DNA: TGTGCCAGCAGTTTTACTTTCTACGAGCAGTACTTC. It encodes CASSFTFYEQYF.

This clonotype was observed at least ten times. This rearrangement joins TRBV5-1 to TRBJ2-7; D ambiguous. CDR1 is SGHRS, CDR2 YFSETQ, per germline. The V end was cut by 4 bases, the J end by 3 bases, with 11 bases between. The CDR3 is made up of 13 amino acids. Here the CDR3 reads CASSAGNVYEQYF. Here the CDR3 DNA reads TGCGCCAGCAGCGCAGGAAATGTCTACGAGCAGTACTTC.

This clonotype was observed at least ten times. The gene calls are TRBV27 and TRBJ2-7; 7 bases are a match to TRBD2. Germline V gene lookup returns CDR1 MNHEY and CDR2 SMNVEV (reference sequence). V trimming: 6 bases; J trimming: 4 bases; junction bases outside the gene matches: 12. This CDR3 region has 15 residues. The chain's CDR3 is CASSEYGTNIYEQYF. The CDR3 DNA reads TGTGCCAGCAGCGAATACGGGACTAATATTTACGAGCAGTACTTC.

This clonotype has a count of ten or more. The chain uses TRBV12-3 or TRBV12-4 and TRBJ2-4, with no clear D. The CDR3 is made up of 12 amino acids. V was clipped by 0 bases and J by 7 bases, with 4 bases between them. CDR3 nucleotides: TGTGCCAGCAGTTTAGCCGAGAACATTCAGTACTTC. It codes for CASSLAENIQYF.

This clonotype was detected ten times or more. The V call is TRBV2, the J call TRBJ2-1, with 13 bases fitting TRBD2. The trim removed 3 bases at V and 5 bases at J, leaving 13 bases unmatched. Germline V gives CDR1 SNHLY, CDR2 FYNNEI. The length of the CDR3 is 19 residues. CDR3 amino acids: CASSESPGLAGPLNNEQFF. CDR3 in DNA: TGTGCCAGCAGTGAGTCGCCGGGACTAGCGGGACCCCTTAACAATGAGCAGTTCTTC.

In this sample, this clonotype turned up many times. This chain connects TRBV3-1 to TRBJ2-5; TRBD1 might be the D (6 bases). Germline loops: CDR1 LGHDT, CDR2 YNNKEL (reference sequence). The length of the CDR3 is 15 residues. V lost 1 base to trimming and J lost 2 bases, with 11 bases between them. CDR3 sequence (DNA): TGTGCCAGCAGCCAAGGGGGGACATTGCAAGAGACCCAGTACTTC. Protein: CASSQGGTLQETQYF.

This clonotype came up many times. The chain carries TRBV7-6 and TRBJ2-1; D is ambiguous. V lost 1 base and J 5 bases, leaving 12 bases between the germline ends. CDR3 length: 15 residues. Germline V CDR1 and CDR2: SGHVS, FNYEAQ. In DNA, the CDR3 is TGTGCCAGCAGCTTAGTGGGGAACACTCACAATGAGCAGTTCTTC. It encodes CASSLVGNTHNEQFF.

This clonotype was counted only a few times. For the CDR3, the DNA is TGCAGTGCGAGACCGAGGGGGAGGGTATACACAGATACGCAGTATTTT. Translating gives CSARPRGRVYTDTQYF. V usage is TRBV20-1 and J usage is TRBJ2-3; TRBD2 might be the D (7 bases). V was clipped by 6 bases and J by 2 bases, with 21 bases between them. The germline V gene encodes CDR1 DFQATT and CDR2 SNEGSKA (reference sequence). This CDR3 comprises 16 residues.

The chain is built from TRBV6-5 and TRBJ2-2, with TRBD2 identical over 9 bases. The CDR3 totals 17 residues. The germline gives CDR1 MNHEY, CDR2 SVGAGI. V gave up 4 bases and J gave up 6 bases; unmatched junction bases: 12. CDR3 nucleotide sequence: TGTGCCAGCAGTTCTATTAAGGCACTAGCGGGTTCCGGGGAGCTGTTTTTT. This sequence encodes CASSSIKALAGSGELFF.

This clonotype was seen a handful of times. The chain carries TRBV18 and TRBJ2-3; D call uncertain. The CDR3 has 14 residues. Trimming cost V 3 bases and J 2 bases, with 9 bases left between them. CDR1 and CDR2 (germline): KGHSH, LQKENI. As DNA, the CDR3 is TGTGCCAGCTCACCCGAGCAGTTCACAGATACGCAGTATTTT. Translation gives CASSPEQFTDTQYF.